The clone carrying this T cell receptor beta chain was counted between two and nine times. The antigen is undetermined. This entry is derived from a study of T cells after yellow fever vaccination. Overall study results and limits: Researchers report a weaker secondary response that nonetheless peaked faster, day 5 versus 15. Post-booster repertoires contained most primary-vaccination clones again (around 96% CD4, roughly 90% CD8).

TCRdb analysed the 5' RACE reads with MiXCR anew, one entry per CDR3 protein. Among 450,000 to 650,000 distinct CDR3 sequences listed, about a fifth were seen once. The specimen comprised PBMCs, sampled less than 25 days after the first yellow fever vaccination. The clonotype was recovered from a man younger than 35 who received the YFV17D yellow fever vaccine.

The CDR3, as DNA: TGTGCCAGCATTCCGGGACAGGGGAACACTGAAGCTTTCTTT. Its translation is CASIPGQGNTEAFF. The rearrangement joins TRBV28 to TRBJ1-1; TRBD1 matches 9 bases. V lost 7 bases, J lost 1 base, and 4 bases stayed unmatched. The CDR3 loop spans 14 amino acids. Looked up from germline, CDR1 is MDHEN and CDR2 is SYDVKM.